This record concerns one T cell receptor beta chain sequence. It was with random hexamers that 0.5 to 1 ug RNA was reverse transcribed. With immunoSEQ multiplex PCR, TCR beta CDR3 was amplified across 54 Vbeta and 13 Jbeta. From the immunoSEQ multiplex PCR reads, TCRdb called clonotypes with MiXCR, one entry per CDR3 protein. The sample includes about 120,000 distinct CDR3 sequences, less than 95% seen only once; the top ten take roughly 0.11%. This sample is drawn from a study of CD8 T cells in Susac syndrome. The CDR3 consists of 12 residues. The V and J ends lost 5 bases and 5 bases respectively, with 10 bases between them. Per germline, CDR1 SEHNR and CDR2 FQNEAQ (reference sequence).

Sequenced material: CD8+ T cells from PBMCs. The source is a human donor in good health. The chain has TRBV7-9 and TRBJ2-7; TRBD1 is a possible D gene (5 bases). Here the CDR3 reads CASSEDINEQYF. The CDR3 DNA sequence: TGTGCCAGCAGCGAGGACATTAACGAGCAGTACTTC.